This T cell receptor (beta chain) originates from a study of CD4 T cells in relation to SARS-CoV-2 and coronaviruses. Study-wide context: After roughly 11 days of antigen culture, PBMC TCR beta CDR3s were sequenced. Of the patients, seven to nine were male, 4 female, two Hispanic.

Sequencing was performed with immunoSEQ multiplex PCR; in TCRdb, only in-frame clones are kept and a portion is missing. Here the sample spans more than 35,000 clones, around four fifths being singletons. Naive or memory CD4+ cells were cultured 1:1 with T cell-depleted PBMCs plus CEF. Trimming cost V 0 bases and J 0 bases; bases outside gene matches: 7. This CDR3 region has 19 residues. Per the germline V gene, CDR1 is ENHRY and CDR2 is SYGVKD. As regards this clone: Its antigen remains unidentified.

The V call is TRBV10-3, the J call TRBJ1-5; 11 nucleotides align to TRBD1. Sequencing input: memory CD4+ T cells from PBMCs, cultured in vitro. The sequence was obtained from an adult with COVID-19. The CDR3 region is CAISESDRGRGFSNQPQHF. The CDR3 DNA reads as TGTGCCATCAGTGAGTCGGACAGGGGGCGCGGGTTTAGCAATCAGCCCCAGCATTTT.